This TCR beta chain was captured by sequencing in a study of shared clonotypes between healthy human individuals. Germline-derived CDR1 and CDR2 are SGHNT and YYREEE (reference sequence). This CDR3 contains 15 residues. J gave up 3 bases and V 2 bases, and 6 bases lay outside the gene matches. Sequencing was performed with immunoSEQ multiplex PCR; in TCRdb, only in-frame clones are kept and a portion is missing. The data contain over a million clones, around 78% of them singletons. J is TRBJ2-7 and V is TRBV5-4; 9 nucleotides match TRBD1. This TCR was sampled from a young man in good health. Some clones in this sample may be carry-over from other donors' samples. Sequenced material: memory CD4+ T cells from PBMCs. Specified subset: CD45RA-negative fraction. CDR3 amino acids: CASSLGTGGFYEQYF. In DNA, the CDR3 is TGTGCCAGCAGCTTAGGTACAGGGGGCTTCTACGAGCAGTACTTC.